The 10 T cell receptor beta chains reported below all come from one sample, sequenced in a study of blood T cells in healthy people across ages. A second PCR of about 7 to 12 cycles used a sample-barcoded 5' primer and a J-beta primer mix. Via MiXCR, TCRdb re-called the 5' RACE reads, giving one row per CDR3 protein. The sample records roughly 800,000 distinct CDR3 sequences, around 34% being singletons. Sample: blood. The receptors shown here come from a man between 18 and 35 years old in good health.

The V gene is TRBV4-3, the J gene TRBJ2-3, with 13 nucleotides matching TRBD2. Germline values: CDR1 LGHNA, CDR2 YSLEER. This CDR3 comprises 20 residues. Germline trimming cut 0 bases from V and 6 bases from J; bases unmatched to any gene: 15. The CDR3 loop is CASSQDPMSKGLAGLDTQYF. In DNA, the CDR3 is TGCGCCAGCAGCCAAGATCCAATGAGTAAGGGACTAGCGGGGTTGGATACGCAGTATTTT.

DNA for the CDR3: TGCAGCGTTGAGGGGGGAGGGAATACGCAGTATTTT. This translates into CSVEGGGNTQYF. The genes are TRBV29-1 and TRBJ2-3, with 7 positions matching TRBD2. The trim removed 3 bases at V and 7 bases at J, leaving 4 bases unmatched. Germline V gene sequence: CDR1 SQVTM, CDR2 ANQGSEA. The length of the CDR3 is 12 residues.

This clonotype appeared once. At one end the junction does not follow the germline gene, possibly because of a read error. V and J are TRBV9 and TRBJ1-1; D unclear. Per the germline V gene, CDR1 is SGDLS and CDR2 is YYNGEE. CDR3 length: 15 amino acids. The CDR3 sequence is CASSVGGKMNTEALF. Here the CDR3 DNA reads TGTGCCAGCAGCGTAGGCGGAAAAATGAACACTGAAGCTCTCTTT.

This clonotype was recorded many times. CDR3 region: CSATGTTSTDTQYF. The CDR3 bases are TGCAGTGCCACCGGGACTACTAGCACAGATACGCAGTATTTT. The V call is TRBV20-1, the J call TRBJ2-3; 7 bases are shared with TRBD2. In germline, CDR1 is DFQATT, CDR2 SNEGSKA (reference sequence). CDR3 length: 14 residues. The V segment lost 6 bases and the J segment 0 bases; nucleotides outside the gene matches: 6.

This clonotype was observed a few times. This chain links TRBV7-9 with TRBJ2-3; the D is unclear. The CDR3 is made up of 13 amino acids. The V gene's germline CDR1 is SEHNR and CDR2 FQNEAQ (reference sequence). V was cut by 1 base and J by 9 bases, with 11 bases left in between. The CDR3 sequence is CASSLGATRTQYF. The CDR3 coding sequence is TGTGCCAGCAGCTTAGGGGCTACCAGGACGCAGTATTTT.

This chain joins TRBV7-3 and TRBJ1-5; weak D call: TRBD1 (5 bases). CDR1 and CDR2 from the germline V gene are SGHTA and FQGTGA. V lost 5 bases, J lost 11 bases, and 16 bases lay in between. CDR3 length: 13 residues. The CDR3 region has the DNA TGTGCCAGCAGCCAACAGGTGGGGGGGACCCAGCATTTT. Translation: CASSQQVGGTQHF.

This clonotype was observed a few times. The J gene is TRBJ1-4, the V gene TRBV18, with 8 bases identical to TRBD1. This CDR3 region has 17 residues. Germline lookup yields CDR1 KGHSH and CDR2 LQKENI. V shed 1 base, J shed 3 bases, and the junction held 7 bases outside the gene matches. As DNA, the CDR3 is TGTGCCAGCTCACCACTCTGGCAGGGGGCGCCTAATGAAAAACTGTTTTTT. Translation: CASSPLWQGAPNEKLFF. The full variable domain, completed using reference TRBV18 and TRBJ1-4, is NAGVMQNPRHLVRRRGQEARLRCSPMKGHSHVYWYRQLPEEGLKFMVYLQKENIIDESGMPKERFSAEFPKEGPSILRIQQVVRGDSAAYFCASSPLWQGAPNEKLFFGSGTQLSVL.

This chain links TRBV3-1 with TRBJ2-5; D is unclear. The germline CDR1 and CDR2 sequences are LGHDT and YNNKEL (reference sequence). Trimming took 5 bases from V and 0 from J, leaving 10 bases between them. This CDR3 has 14 amino acids. Here the CDR3 reads CASSKRRDQETQYF. CDR3 DNA: TGTGCCAGCAGCAAACGCCGGGACCAAGAGACCCAGTACTTC.

In DNA, the CDR3 is TGCAGTGCTACGGGACAGGGAAGGGAGCTGTTTTTT. The encoded protein is CSATGQGRELFF. The chain is built from TRBV20-1 and TRBJ2-2; 9 bases align to TRBD1. This CDR3 has 12 residues. CDR1 DFQATT and CDR2 SNEGSKA come from the germline V gene (reference sequence). With 4 bases clipped from V and 9 bases from J, the junction kept 3 bases outside the gene matches.

This clonotype was counted a few times. The chain links TRBV5-1 to TRBJ2-5; the match to TRBD1 covers 9 bases. CDR1 and CDR2 from the germline V gene are SGHRS and YFSETQ. The CDR3 has 12 residues. Trimming took 5 bases from V and 5 from J; bases not matched to a gene: 1. The DNA for the CDR3 is TGCGCCAGCAGAGGGACAGGGGAGACCCAGTACTTC. It specifies CASRGTGETQYF.